This is a list of T cell receptor beta chains from one sample in a study of radiotherapy plus CTLA-4 blockade in lung cancer. Profiled with immunoSEQ multiplex PCR; TCRdb holds only in-frame clones, not every one. The table includes roughly 42,000 clones, roughly 79% detected once. The source material was peripheral blood, sampled from a patient treated with radiotherapy plus ipilimumab. The receptors shown here come from a human donor with non-small cell lung cancer that progressed on radiotherapy plus ipilimumab. Both conserved end residues are part of each CDR3. D genes are given only for firm matches. The size entry is marked missing in some rows and otherwise reads once, few, many or a size class.

CDR3nt: TGTGCCAGCACTTTGGCCAGGGGGCTTGAGCAGTTCTTC
CDR3aa: CASTLARGLEQFF
v_gene: TRBV6-6
j_gene: TRBJ2-1
abundance: -
d_gene: TRBD1

CDR3nt: TGTGCCAGCAGCGTAGGACTAGCGGGGGGGCGCAATGAGCAGTTCTTC
CDR3aa: CASSVGLAGGRNEQFF
v_gene: TRBV9
j_gene: TRBJ2-1
abundance: -
d_gene: TRBD2

CDR3nt: TGTGCCAGCAGTTACTACTCGAGGACAGGGCCGGCTGAGCAGTTCTTC
CDR3aa: CASSYYSRTGPAEQFF
v_gene: TRBV6-5
j_gene: TRBJ2-1
abundance: once
d_gene: TRBD1

CDR3nt: TGTGCCAGCAGCGTAGGGGGAGGCGCCTATGGCTACACCTTC
CDR3aa: CASSVGGGAYGYTF
v_gene: TRBV9
j_gene: TRBJ1-2
abundance: -
d_gene: -

CDR3nt: TGTGCCAGCAGCATTCGGACTAGCGGGGGGTTCTACGAGCAGTACTTC
CDR3aa: CASSIRTSGGFYEQYF
v_gene: TRBV5-4
j_gene: TRBJ2-7
abundance: -
d_gene: TRBD2

CDR3nt: TGTGCCAGCAGCTTAGATTCCACAGCCAGCTCTGGAAACACCATATATTTT
CDR3aa: CASSLDSTASSGNTIYF
v_gene: TRBV11-3
j_gene: TRBJ1-3
abundance: -
d_gene: -

CDR3nt: TGTGCCAGCAGCTCGGCGGCTAGCGGGGGACAGCGGGAGCTGTTTTTT
CDR3aa: CASSSAASGGQRELFF
v_gene: TRBV7-2
j_gene: TRBJ2-2
abundance: -
d_gene: TRBD2

CDR3nt: TGTGCCAGCCAACCGAACAGTGCTACTCAGCCCCAGCATTTT
CDR3aa: CASQPNSATQPQHF
v_gene: TRBV6-5
j_gene: TRBJ1-5
abundance: -
d_gene: -

CDR3nt: TGCGCCAGCAGAATACAGGCTAGCGGGGGTACAGATACGCAGTATTTT
CDR3aa: CASRIQASGGTDTQYF
v_gene: TRBV5-1
j_gene: TRBJ2-3
abundance: once
d_gene: TRBD2

CDR3nt: TGTGCCAGCAGCCCCGGACAGGGGCCTGGGGCCAACGTCCTGACTTTC
CDR3aa: CASSPGQGPGANVLTF
v_gene: TRBV7-3
j_gene: TRBJ2-6
abundance: -
d_gene: TRBD1

CDR3nt: TGTGCCAGCAGTTTCCTGACAGGGCCCTACGAGCAGTACTTC
CDR3aa: CASSFLTGPYEQYF
v_gene: TRBV27
j_gene: TRBJ2-7
abundance: -
d_gene: TRBD1

CDR3nt: TGTGCCAGCAGGAGGCGGGGGAAGGAGGATCAGCCCCAGCATTTT
CDR3aa: CASRRRGKEDQPQHF
v_gene: TRBV5-6
j_gene: TRBJ1-5
abundance: few
d_gene: -

CDR3nt: TGCAGCGTCGGACAGGGGGCCAGGACTGAAGCTTTCTTT
CDR3aa: CSVGQGARTEAFF
v_gene: TRBV29-1
j_gene: TRBJ1-1
abundance: -
d_gene: TRBD1

CDR3nt: TGCGCCAGCAGCTCAGGACTAGCGGGGGGGCCTACTACTTACAATGAGCAGTTCTTC
CDR3aa: CASSSGLAGGPTTYNEQFF
v_gene: TRBV5-1
j_gene: TRBJ2-1
abundance: medium-sized
d_gene: TRBD2

CDR3nt: TGCGCCAGCAGCCAAGATCACGCCGGGACTGAAGCTTTCTTT
CDR3aa: CASSQDHAGTEAFF
v_gene: TRBV4-3
j_gene: TRBJ1-1
abundance: -
d_gene: -

CDR3nt: TGCAGTGCTTCTAGCGGCGGGGAGCTGTTTTTT
CDR3aa: CSASSGGELFF
v_gene: TRBV20-1
j_gene: TRBJ2-2
abundance: -
d_gene: TRBD2

CDR3nt: TGTGCCAGCAGCCCGAAGACAGGGGGAAACACCATATATTTT
CDR3aa: CASSPKTGGNTIYF
v_gene: TRBV11-2
j_gene: TRBJ1-3
abundance: -
d_gene: TRBD1

CDR3nt: TGCGCCAGCAGCTTTTCCAGACAGGGATCAAATCAGCCCCAGCATTTT
CDR3aa: CASSFSRQGSNQPQHF
v_gene: TRBV5-1
j_gene: TRBJ1-5
abundance: -
d_gene: TRBD1

CDR3nt: TGCGCCAGCAGGTGGACAGGGCGAAGCTCTGGGGCCAACGTCCTGACTTTC
CDR3aa: CASRWTGRSSGANVLTF
v_gene: TRBV4-1
j_gene: TRBJ2-6
abundance: -
d_gene: TRBD1

CDR3nt: TGCGCCAGCAGCTTGGATGGGGGCCTCTACGAGCAGTACTTC
CDR3aa: CASSLDGGLYEQYF
v_gene: TRBV5-1
j_gene: TRBJ2-7
abundance: -
d_gene: -

CDR3nt: TGTGCCAGCAGCTTTCAGACGGGACAAAATTCACCCCTCCACTTT
CDR3aa: CASSFQTGQNSPLHF
v_gene: TRBV7-8
j_gene: TRBJ1-6
abundance: -
d_gene: -

CDR3nt: TGTGCCAGCACCCGGGGGGGCAGCGCTGAAGCTTTCTTT
CDR3aa: CASTRGGSAEAFF
v_gene: TRBV2
j_gene: TRBJ1-1
abundance: once
d_gene: -

CDR3nt: TGTGCCAGCACCAGGGGAGGGCTACCCCCTATTTTT
CDR3aa: CASTRGGLPPIF
v_gene: TRBV2
j_gene: TRBJ1-4
abundance: -
d_gene: -

CDR3nt: TGTGCCAGTAGTGGAGGACAGGGAGGGAATCAGCCCCAGCATTTT
CDR3aa: CASSGGQGGNQPQHF
v_gene: TRBV19
j_gene: TRBJ1-5
abundance: -
d_gene: TRBD1

CDR3nt: TGTGCCAGCAGCTTCGGACAGATGAACACTGAAGCTTTCTTT
CDR3aa: CASSFGQMNTEAFF
v_gene: TRBV7-8
j_gene: TRBJ1-1
abundance: -
d_gene: -

CDR3nt: TGTGCCAGCAGCACAGGAGACAGGGCCCTTGAAGATACGCAGTATTTT
CDR3aa: CASSTGDRALEDTQYF
v_gene: TRBV5-4
j_gene: TRBJ2-3
abundance: few
d_gene: TRBD1

CDR3nt: TGTGCCAGCAGCTTCCTCGGTGGGGCCGTGGGAGATACGCAGTATTTT
CDR3aa: CASSFLGGAVGDTQYF
v_gene: TRBV7-9
j_gene: TRBJ2-3
abundance: -
d_gene: -

CDR3nt: TGTGCCAGCAGAGGGACTCTCTACCTCAACAATGAGCAGTTCTTC
CDR3aa: CASRGTLYLNNEQFF
v_gene: TRBV11-1
j_gene: TRBJ2-1
abundance: -
d_gene: -

CDR3nt: TGTGCCATCAGTGACGCCGGGACAGGGAAGGCTGGAAACACCATATATTTT
CDR3aa: CAISDAGTGKAGNTIYF
v_gene: TRBV10-3
j_gene: TRBJ1-3
abundance: -
d_gene: TRBD1

CDR3nt: TGTGCCAGCAGCCCCCTTCAGCGGGCAGCGGGGCAGTTCTTC
CDR3aa: CASSPLQRAAGQFF
v_gene: TRBV11-2
j_gene: TRBJ2-1
abundance: once
d_gene: -

CDR3nt: TGTGCCAGCAGCTTATATACAGGAGCTAATGAAAAACTGTTTTTT
CDR3aa: CASSLYTGANEKLFF
v_gene: TRBV7-2
j_gene: TRBJ1-4
abundance: -
d_gene: -

CDR3nt: TGTGCCAGCAGCTTGGTTGACAGACCGAACACCGGGGAGCTGTTTTTT
CDR3aa: CASSLVDRPNTGELFF
v_gene: TRBV5-6
j_gene: TRBJ2-2
abundance: -
d_gene: -

CDR3nt: TGCAGCGTTGCTCCCGACAGAGCCTACGAGCAGTACTTC
CDR3aa: CSVAPDRAYEQYF
v_gene: TRBV29-1
j_gene: TRBJ2-7
abundance: -
d_gene: -

CDR3nt: TGTGCCACCAGTAGCAGGGGCCCCTACGAGCAGTACTTC
CDR3aa: CATSSRGPYEQYF
v_gene: TRBV15
j_gene: TRBJ2-7
abundance: -
d_gene: -

CDR3nt: TGTGCCAGCTCACCACCGAGGGCGCACCTGCAAGAGACCCAGTACTTC
CDR3aa: CASSPPRAHLQETQYF
v_gene: TRBV18
j_gene: TRBJ2-5
abundance: -
d_gene: -

CDR3nt: TGTGCCAGCTCACCGGGCGGGTCTGAAGCTTTCTTT
CDR3aa: CASSPGGSEAFF
v_gene: TRBV18
j_gene: TRBJ1-1
abundance: -
d_gene: -

CDR3nt: TGTGCCAGCCGAAAACAGGAAAACTATGGCTACACCTTC
CDR3aa: CASRKQENYGYTF
v_gene: TRBV5-6
j_gene: TRBJ1-2
abundance: -
d_gene: -

CDR3nt: TGTGCCATCAGTGAGTCAACGGATCAGCCCCAGCATTTT
CDR3aa: CAISESTDQPQHF
v_gene: TRBV10-3
j_gene: TRBJ1-5
abundance: once
d_gene: -

CDR3nt: TGCGCCAGCAGCTTTAATGGGGCTAGCGGGTACTTC
CDR3aa: CASSFNGASGYF
v_gene: TRBV5-1
j_gene: TRBJ2-5
abundance: once
d_gene: TRBD2

CDR3nt: TGTGCCAGCAGCTTAAGGGGGTACGAGCAGTACTTC
CDR3aa: CASSLRGYEQYF
v_gene: TRBV7-2
j_gene: TRBJ2-7
abundance: -
d_gene: -

CDR3nt: TGTGCCAGCAGTGAAGCGAGTGGTAGGACAGCATCCCACTTCCTAGTGGGCTACACCTTC
CDR3aa: CASSEASGRTASHFLVGYTF
v_gene: TRBV6-1
j_gene: TRBJ1-2
abundance: once
d_gene: -

CDR3nt: TGTGCCAGCAGTTACCGCCCCAGGGGGCGCATTGAGCAGTTCTTC
CDR3aa: CASSYRPRGRIEQFF
v_gene: TRBV6-5
j_gene: TRBJ2-1
abundance: -
d_gene: TRBD1

CDR3nt: TGCGCCAGCAGCCAAGATTGGCCAGGGGGATCCTACGAGCAGTACTTC
CDR3aa: CASSQDWPGGSYEQYF
v_gene: TRBV4-1
j_gene: TRBJ2-7
abundance: -
d_gene: TRBD1

CDR3nt: TGTGCCAGAAGCTATACAGGGCGTGAAAAACTGTTTTTT
CDR3aa: CARSYTGREKLFF
v_gene: TRBV5-3
j_gene: TRBJ1-4
abundance: once
d_gene: -

CDR3nt: TGTGCCAGCAGCTTAGATACTTGGAACACCATATATTTT
CDR3aa: CASSLDTWNTIYF
v_gene: TRBV7-9
j_gene: TRBJ1-3
abundance: once
d_gene: -

CDR3nt: TGCGCCAGCAGCCCGGGGACAGCAGGCTACGAGCAGTACTTC
CDR3aa: CASSPGTAGYEQYF
v_gene: TRBV5-1
j_gene: TRBJ2-7
abundance: -
d_gene: TRBD1

CDR3nt: TGTGCCAGCAGCCAATCCCAGGGGAGAACTGGAAACACCATATATTTT
CDR3aa: CASSQSQGRTGNTIYF
v_gene: TRBV14
j_gene: TRBJ1-3
abundance: -
d_gene: -

CDR3nt: TGCAGCGCGGGACAAGCGAACACTGAAGCTTTCTTT
CDR3aa: CSAGQANTEAFF
v_gene: TRBV29-1
j_gene: TRBJ1-1
abundance: -
d_gene: -

CDR3nt: TGTGCTAGCAGCTTAGACGGTCTCAACACTGAAGCTTTCTTT
CDR3aa: CASSLDGLNTEAFF
v_gene: TRBV7-7
j_gene: TRBJ1-1
abundance: medium-sized
d_gene: -

CDR3nt: TGCGCCAGCAGCTTGGCCCAGATAGCCGGGTTCACAGATACGCAGTATTTT
CDR3aa: CASSLAQIAGFTDTQYF
v_gene: TRBV5-1
j_gene: TRBJ2-3
abundance: -
d_gene: -

CDR3nt: TGTGCCAGCAGAACCCAGGGTCTGAGGGGCTACACCTTC
CDR3aa: CASRTQGLRGYTF
v_gene: TRBV6-5
j_gene: TRBJ1-2
abundance: -
d_gene: -